The clone carrying this T cell receptor (beta chain) was counted once. These data belong to a study of T cell changes during pregnancy in multiple sclerosis. This table comes from immunoSEQ multiplex PCR, and its TCRdb copy is limited to in-frame clones, with some not included. This table holds over 70,000 clones, 90% to 95% found once. This receptor was taken from a female donor with multiple sclerosis, enrolled in a pregnancy study. Sequencing used peripheral blood, obtained in the third trimester of pregnancy.

The CDR3 loop reads CASSEGLAGGGTQYF. The CDR3 DNA is TGTGCCAGCAGCGAGGGACTAGCGGGAGGGGGGACGCAGTATTTT. The chain uses TRBV9 and TRBJ2-3, with 16 bases that match TRBD2. The CDR3 contains 15 residues. The V gene's germline CDR1 is SGDLS and CDR2 YYNGEE. V trimming: 3 bases; J trimming: 9 bases; junction bases outside the gene matches: 4.